The 13 T cell receptor beta chains below were found in one sample sequenced in a study of T cells in localized non-small cell lung cancer. Clones were sequenced by immunoSEQ multiplex PCR, and TCRdb holds only the in-frame ones, with some missing. Altogether roughly 40,000 clones are present, 81% being singletons, with the ten largest covering around 7.3%. Material: peripheral blood mononuclear cells, obtained before any cancer treatment. These receptors were obtained from a male donor older than 55 with stage II lung adenocarcinoma.

This sequence joins TRBV7-2 and TRBJ1-3; no definite D call. The ends were cut back, 4 bases at V and 2 bases at J, with 6 bases in the middle. Germline CDR1 and CDR2: SGHTA and FQGNSA. This CDR3 is built from 13 residues. The CDR3 DNA follows: TGTGCCAGCAGCTCCGAGGCTGGAAACACCATATATTTT. It encodes CASSSEAGNTIYF.

The rearrangement links TRBV28 to TRBJ1-1; TRBD1 agrees at 9 bases. In germline, CDR1 is MDHEN, CDR2 SYDVKM. V trimming: 8 bases; J trimming: 0 bases; junction bases outside the gene matches: 19. This CDR3 is built from 19 residues. This CDR3 reads CASRYGTGLRGVMNTEAFF. The CDR3 DNA reads TGTGCCAGCCGTTACGGGACAGGGCTCCGGGGTGTCATGAACACTGAAGCTTTCTTT.

The chain is built from TRBV28 and TRBJ2-7, with D possibly matching TRBD2 (5 bases). This CDR3 is 12 amino acids long. Germline V CDR1 and CDR2: MDHEN, SYDVKM. V lost 7 bases and J lost 6, with 13 bases in between. CDR3 region: CASKVDFAEQYF. The CDR3, as DNA: TGTGCCAGCAAGGTGGACTTTGCCGAGCAGTACTTC.

The chain carries TRBV4-1 and TRBJ2-7; 14 bases are a match to TRBD2. Per the germline V gene, CDR1 is MGHRA and CDR2 is YSYEKL. This CDR3 is built from 17 residues. After removal of 1 base from V and 8 bases from J, the junction contained 10 bases not matched to a gene. CDR3: CASSQGGTSGSSRKQYF. CDR3 in DNA: TGCGCCAGCAGCCAAGGCGGGACTAGCGGGAGTTCAAGGAAGCAGTACTTC.

This chain connects TRBV2 to TRBJ2-7, with 8 bases aligning to TRBD1. Germline loops: CDR1 SNHLY, CDR2 FYNNEI. The CDR3 is made up of 16 amino acids. Losses at the gene ends were 3 bases for V and 4 bases for J; bases not matched to a gene: 11. CDR3 in amino acids: CASSDLADRGDYEQYF. As DNA, the CDR3 is TGTGCCAGCAGTGATCTCGCTGACAGGGGCGATTACGAGCAGTACTTC.

This clone was detected a few times. V and J are TRBV2 and TRBJ1-1, with D possibly matching TRBD1 (5 bases). This CDR3 region has 14 residues. The germline V and J ends were trimmed by 7 bases and 1 base, with 13 bases remaining between them. The germline CDR1 and CDR2 sequences are SNHLY and FYNNEI. The CDR3 sequence is CASTYSGQNTEAFF. CDR3 sequence (DNA): TGTGCCAGCACCTACTCGGGGCAGAACACTGAAGCTTTCTTT.

V usage is TRBV18 and J usage is TRBJ2-7; D possibly corresponds to TRBD2 (7 bases). Per the germline V gene, CDR1 is KGHSH and CDR2 is LQKENI. Trimming stripped 3 bases from V and 6 bases from J, with 21 bases between. This CDR3 spans 16 amino acids. The CDR3 DNA sequence: TGTGCCAGCTCACCTGACAGCCCACGGGGGGCTGTCGAGCAGTACTTC. Protein sequence: CASSPDSPRGAVEQYF.

V gene TRBV2 combines with J gene TRBJ1-1; D is ambiguous. Looked up from germline, CDR1 is SNHLY and CDR2 is FYNNEI. CDR3 length: 14 residues. V shed 8 bases and J shed 7 bases, with 20 bases lying between them. The CDR3 loop is CASLHGRRNGEAFF. In DNA form, the CDR3 reads TGTGCCAGCCTACACGGGCGGCGGAATGGTGAAGCTTTCTTT.

The chain carries TRBV5-6 and TRBJ2-5; TRBD2 agrees at 7 bases. V was pared by 3 bases and J by 5 bases, with 16 bases of the junction left unmatched. Germline lookup yields CDR1 SGHDT and CDR2 YYEEEE. The CDR3 is 17 amino acids. The CDR3 is CASSWATDRGGWETQYF. The CDR3 DNA reads TGTGCCAGCAGCTGGGCCACTGATCGGGGAGGGTGGGAGACCCAGTACTTC. The full variable domain, completed using reference TRBV5-6 and TRBJ2-5, is DAGVTQSPTHLIKTRGQQVTLRCSPKSGHDTVSWYQQALGQGPQFIFQYYEEEERQRGNFPDRFSGHQFPNYSSELNVNALLLGDSALYLCASSWATDRGGWETQYFGPGTRLLVL.

The rearrangement links TRBV7-2 to TRBJ1-3; D unresolved. Germline V lookup: CDR1 SGHTA, CDR2 FQGNSA. The CDR3 loop spans 15 amino acids. V was clipped by 5 bases and J by 0 bases, with 11 bases between them. The CDR3: CASSLTLSSGNTIYF. The DNA for the CDR3 is TGTGCCAGCAGCCTAACTCTGAGCTCTGGAAACACCATATATTTT.

This clone was counted a single time. The rearrangement links TRBV30 to TRBJ1-1; tentatively, D is TRBD1 (5 bases). Germline V CDR1 and CDR2: GTSNPN, SVGIG (reference sequence). The CDR3 has 14 residues. The V and J ends lost 2 bases and 10 bases respectively, with 20 bases between them. CDR3 loop: CAWSRERGRAGAFF. The CDR3 nucleotides are TGTGCCTGGAGTAGAGAAAGGGGTAGGGCTGGAGCTTTCTTT.

This chain connects TRBV7-2 to TRBJ1-4, with TRBD1 as a possible D gene (6 bases). V lost 5 bases to trimming and J lost 7 bases, with 20 bases between them. From germline, CDR1 is SGHTA and CDR2 FQGNSA. CDR3 length: 16 amino acids. CDR3 nucleotides: TGTGCCAGCAGCCCAAACCCGACAGGTTTCAGTGAAAAACTGTTTTTT. This encodes CASSPNPTGFSEKLFF.

This chain links TRBV6-1 with TRBJ1-4; a weak D match, TRBD1 (5 bases). The CDR3 runs 15 residues. Germline CDR1 reads MNHNS; CDR2 reads SASEGT. With 6 bases removed from V and 0 bases from J, the gap between germline ends came to 11 bases. The CDR3 nucleotides are TGTGCCAGCAGCTGGGGCGGGGCAACTAATGAAAAACTGTTTTTT. Translation: CASSWGGATNEKLFF.